The 4 T cell receptor beta chains reported below all come from one sample, sequenced in a study of shared clonotypes between healthy human individuals (dated by TCRdb to 2018 to 2020). Libraries were made using the immunoSEQ multiplex PCR assay. TCRdb took this table from immuneACCESS and kept in-frame rearrangements with V and J called. Such tables lack part of the clones; where checked against another copy, unresolved V genes explain under half of the gap, and the rest is unexplained. This sample gives fewer than 2.5 million clones in total; over 85% of them show up just once. Approximately 0.35% of the sample lies in the top ten. Sample: naive CD4+ T cells from PBMCs. The meaning of the sample's cell subset or site label: CD45RA+ positively selected. The receptors were gathered from a man between 18 and 29 years old in good health. Some clones in this sample may be carry-over from other donors' samples.

The chain couples TRBV19 to TRBJ2-5, with 8 bases that match TRBD1. CDR1 is LNHDA, CDR2 SQIVND, per germline (reference sequence). J lost 4 bases, V lost 5 bases, and 0 bases had no gene match. The CDR3 covers 12 residues. CDR3 DNA sequence: TGTGCCAGTAGTGACAGGGGAGAGACCCAGTACTTC. Protein: CASSDRGETQYF.

This chain uses TRBV5-1 with TRBJ1-4; maybe TRBD1 (5 bases). The CDR3 has 14 residues. V was trimmed by 7 bases and J by 5 bases, leaving 15 bases between them. Germline CDR1 SGHRS, CDR2 YFSETQ. CDR3 region: CASGPGTGNEKLFF. In DNA form, the CDR3 reads TGCGCCAGCGGCCCCGGGACGGGGAATGAAAAACTGTTTTTT. The whole variable domain, filled in from reference TRBV5-1 and TRBJ1-4, reads KAGVTQTPRYLIKTRGQQVTLSCSPISGHRSVSWYQQTPGQGLQFLFEYFSETQRNKGNFPGRFSGRQFSNSRSEMNVSTLELGDSALYLCASGPGTGNEKLFFGSGTQLSVL.

This sequence joins TRBV18 and TRBJ2-2; 8 nucleotides agree with TRBD1. CDR3 length equals 17 residues. J was trimmed by 6 bases and V by 3 bases; bases with no gene match: 12. The germline V gene encodes CDR1 KGHSH and CDR2 LQKENI. The CDR3 sequence: CASSPWLAGGAPGELFF. CDR3 DNA: TGTGCCAGCTCACCGTGGTTGGCAGGGGGCGCCCCCGGGGAGCTGTTTTTT.

This clone was counted a single time. V is TRBV11-2 and J is TRBJ2-7; D gene uncertain. CDR3 length: 17 residues. The V gene lost 1 base and the J gene lost 0 bases, with 16 bases spanning the gap. CDR1 is SGHAT, CDR2 FQNNGV, per germline. The CDR3 here is CASSLVSPRRSSYEQYF. Written as DNA, the CDR3 is TGTGCCAGCAGCTTAGTAAGCCCCCGAAGATCCTCCTACGAGCAGTACTTC.